These 4 T cell receptor beta chains were all obtained from the same sample, sequenced in a study of blood T cell repertoires in COVID-19. The method was immunoSEQ multiplex PCR; TCRdb's version includes in-frame clones alone and lacks a portion of them. Found here are 150,000 to 200,000 clones, more than 75% of them singletons; the top ten hold approximately 0.62%. The sample comprised peripheral blood. The receptors stem from a man in his 60s with COVID-19, enrolled during active disease.

This clone was observed a handful of times. The gene calls are TRBV27 and TRBJ1-1; 10 bases map to TRBD1. From germline, CDR1 is MNHEY and CDR2 SMNVEV (reference sequence). With V trimmed by 7 bases and J by 5 bases, 13 bases remained unmatched. The CDR3 sequence is 16 residues long. The CDR3 nucleotides read TGTGCCAGCACCATAACCGGACAGGGGGAAAGGACTGAAGCTTTCTTT. This gives the protein CASTITGQGERTEAFF.

The DNA of the CDR3 is TGTGCCAGCAGCGCCACGTTTCTAGCTGCCGCGGGTAATGAGCAGTTCTTC. Its protein is CASSATFLAAAGNEQFF. This sequence joins TRBV7-3 and TRBJ2-1; D is possibly TRBD2 (5 bases). The CDR3 totals 17 residues. Germline V gene data show CDR1 as SGHTA and CDR2 as FQGTGA. V was trimmed by 5 bases and J by 7 bases, leaving 24 bases between them.

The rearrangement joins TRBV27 to TRBJ2-7; 11 bases agree with TRBD1. The CDR3 is 18 residues long. The V gene end was trimmed by 7 bases and the J gene end by 4 bases; junction bases not matched to a gene: 18. Germline CDR1 reads MNHEY; CDR2 reads SMNVEV (reference sequence). The CDR3 here is CASKLSTAGTGGSYEQYF. The CDR3 DNA follows: TGTGCCAGCAAACTCTCCACCGCCGGGACAGGGGGTTCATACGAGCAGTACTTC.

This sequence joins TRBV6-5 and TRBJ1-2; unclear D gene. The ends were cut back, 0 bases at V and 8 bases at J, with 13 bases in the middle. Germline values: CDR1 MNHEY, CDR2 SVGAGI. This CDR3 is built from 14 residues. CDR3 sequence reads: CASSYSTSRQGYTF. DNA of the CDR3: TGTGCCAGCAGTTACTCGACTTCTCGCCAGGGCTACACCTTC.